Many counts were recorded for the clone carrying this TCR beta chain. These data come from a study of early T cells in non-severe SARS-CoV-2 infection. TCRdb ran MiXCR on the 5' RACE reads and lists one entry per CDR3 protein. Of 45,000 to 70,000 distinct CDR3 sequences listed, 9.5% to 13% are singletons. This CDR3 comprises 14 residues. The germline V gene encodes CDR1 DFQATT and CDR2 SNEGSKA (reference sequence). The V end was cut by 4 bases, the J end by 4 bases, with 14 bases between. This chain joins TRBV20-1 and TRBJ2-1; a possible D gene is TRBD2 (5 bases). This sequence was found in an adult who was a healthcare worker with PCR-confirmed SARS-CoV-2 infection or an uninfected control (not recorded which). The source material was whole blood. The CDR3 DNA sequence: TGCAGTGCTACGGGATGGAGTACATACAATGAGCAGTTCTTC. It encodes CSATGWSTYNEQFF.